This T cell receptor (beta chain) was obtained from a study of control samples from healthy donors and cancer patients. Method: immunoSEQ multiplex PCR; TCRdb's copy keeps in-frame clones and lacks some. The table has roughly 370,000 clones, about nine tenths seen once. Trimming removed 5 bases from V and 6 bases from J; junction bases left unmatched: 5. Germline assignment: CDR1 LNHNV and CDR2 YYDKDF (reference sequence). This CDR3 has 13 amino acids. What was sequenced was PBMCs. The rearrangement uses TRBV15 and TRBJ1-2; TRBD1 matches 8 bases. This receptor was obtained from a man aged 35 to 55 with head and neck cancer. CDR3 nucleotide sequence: TGTGCCACCAGCTTCAGGGGACAGGATGGCTACACCTTC. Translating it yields CATSFRGQDGYTF. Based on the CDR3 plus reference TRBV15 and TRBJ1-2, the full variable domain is DAMVIQNPRYQVTQFGKPVTLSCSQTLNHNVMYWYQQKSSQAPKLLFHYYDKDFNNEADTPDNFQSRRPNTSFCFLDIRSPGLGDTAMYLCATSFRGQDGYTFGSGTRLTVV.